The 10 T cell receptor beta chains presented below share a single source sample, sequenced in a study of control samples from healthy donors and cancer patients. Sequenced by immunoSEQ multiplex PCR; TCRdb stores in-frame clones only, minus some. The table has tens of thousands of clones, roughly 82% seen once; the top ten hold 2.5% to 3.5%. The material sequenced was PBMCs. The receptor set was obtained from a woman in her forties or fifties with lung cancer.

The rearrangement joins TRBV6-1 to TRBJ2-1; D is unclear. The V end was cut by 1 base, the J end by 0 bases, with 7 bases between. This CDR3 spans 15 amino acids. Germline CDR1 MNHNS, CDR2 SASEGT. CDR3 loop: CASSEGPSSYNEQFF. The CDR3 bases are TGTGCCAGCAGTGAAGGCCCTAGCTCCTACAATGAGCAGTTCTTC.

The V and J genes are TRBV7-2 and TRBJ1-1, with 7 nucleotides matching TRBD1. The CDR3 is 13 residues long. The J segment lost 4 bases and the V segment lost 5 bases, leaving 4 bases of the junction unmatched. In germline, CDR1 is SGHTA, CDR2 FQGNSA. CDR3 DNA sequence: TGTGCCAGCAGCCGGGACAGACTCACTGAAGCTTTCTTT. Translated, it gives CASSRDRLTEAFF.

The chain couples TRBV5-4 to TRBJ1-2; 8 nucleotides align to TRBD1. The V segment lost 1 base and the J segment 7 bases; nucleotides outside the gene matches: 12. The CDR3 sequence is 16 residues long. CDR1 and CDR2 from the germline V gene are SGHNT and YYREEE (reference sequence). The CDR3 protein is CASSLHSGGAFGGYTF. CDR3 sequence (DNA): TGTGCCAGCAGCTTGCACTCAGGGGGCGCTTTCGGTGGCTACACCTTC.

This CDR3 is CASSVRTGNTEAFF. CDR3 nucleotide sequence: TGTGCCAGCAGCGTCCGGACAGGGAACACTGAAGCTTTCTTT. V is TRBV11-2 and J is TRBJ1-1; 7 nucleotides match TRBD1. From germline, CDR1 is SGHAT and CDR2 FQNNGV. The CDR3 is 14 residues long. V was clipped by 5 bases and J by 1 base; unmatched bases: 4.

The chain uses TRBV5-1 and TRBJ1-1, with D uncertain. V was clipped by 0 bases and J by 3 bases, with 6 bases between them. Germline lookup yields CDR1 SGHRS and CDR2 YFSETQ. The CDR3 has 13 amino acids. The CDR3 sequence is CASSLEEYTEAFF. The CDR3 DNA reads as TGCGCCAGCAGCTTGGAAGAGTACACTGAAGCTTTCTTT.

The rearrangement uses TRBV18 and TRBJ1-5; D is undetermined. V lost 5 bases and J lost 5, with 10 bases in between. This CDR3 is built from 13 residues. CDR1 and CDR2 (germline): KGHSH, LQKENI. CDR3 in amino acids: CASSDGLYQPQHF. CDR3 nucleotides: TGTGCCAGCTCAGACGGTTTGTATCAGCCCCAGCATTTT.

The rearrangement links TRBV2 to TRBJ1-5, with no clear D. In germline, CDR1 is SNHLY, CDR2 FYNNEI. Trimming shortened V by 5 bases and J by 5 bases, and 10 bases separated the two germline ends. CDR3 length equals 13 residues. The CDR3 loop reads CASSQYGDQPQHF. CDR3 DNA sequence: TGTGCCAGCAGTCAATATGGGGATCAGCCCCAGCATTTT.

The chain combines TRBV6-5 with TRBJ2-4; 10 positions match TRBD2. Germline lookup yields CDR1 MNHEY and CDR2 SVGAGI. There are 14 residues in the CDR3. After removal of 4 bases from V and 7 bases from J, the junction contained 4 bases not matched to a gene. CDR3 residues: CASSFSGGANIQYF. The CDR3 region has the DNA TGTGCCAGCAGTTTCAGCGGGGGGGCCAACATTCAGTACTTC.

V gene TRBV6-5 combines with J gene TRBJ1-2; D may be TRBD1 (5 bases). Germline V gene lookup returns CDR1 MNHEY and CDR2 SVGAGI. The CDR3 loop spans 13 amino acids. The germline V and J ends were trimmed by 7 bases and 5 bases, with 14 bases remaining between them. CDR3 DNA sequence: TGTGCCAGCACATCGACGGGGGGATATGGCTACACCTTC. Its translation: CASTSTGGYGYTF.

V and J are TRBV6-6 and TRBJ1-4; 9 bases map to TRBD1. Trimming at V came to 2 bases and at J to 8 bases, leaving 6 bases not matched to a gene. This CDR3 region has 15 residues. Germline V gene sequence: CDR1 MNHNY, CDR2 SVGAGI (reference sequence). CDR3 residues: CASSYPTGGAEKLFF. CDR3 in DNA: TGTGCCAGCAGTTACCCGACAGGGGGAGCCGAAAAACTGTTTTTT.